What follows describes a single T cell receptor beta chain. The protocol was immunoSEQ multiplex PCR, while the TCRdb copy is restricted to in-frame clones and leaves out a portion. Of roughly 90,000 clones detected, 85% to 90% appear once; the ten largest clones hold roughly a tenth. This entry belongs to a study of control samples from healthy donors and cancer patients. The V end was cut by 2 bases, the J end by 8 bases, with 15 bases between. The germline gives CDR1 MNHEY, CDR2 SVGAGI. The CDR3 is made up of 14 amino acids. Material for sequencing was PBMCs. This receptor was identified in a woman between 50 and 59 years old with colorectal cancer. The gene calls are TRBV6-5 and TRBJ1-2; D unclear. The CDR3 reads CASSYADDPGGYTF. The DNA of the CDR3 is TGTGCCAGCAGTTACGCGGACGACCCCGGCGGCTACACCTTC.